Below are 2 T cell receptor beta chains sequenced from a single sample in a study of regulatory T cells in long-lasting Graves disease. CDR3-region Arm-PCR and iRepertoire HTBI primers produced the TCR beta libraries. TCRdb fed the multiplex PCR reads into MiXCR, producing one record per CDR3 protein. The repertoire has approximately 400,000 distinct CDR3 sequences, approximately 12% of them found once; the top ten carry approximately 20%. Time point described: newly diagnosed GD, antithyroid drugs for less than 3 months. Isolated PBMC RNA provided the starting material for the TCR library. This sample also belongs to another study, concerning T cells in Graves' hyperthyroidism and ophthalmopathy.

Sequencing was performed on peripheral blood mononuclear cells (PBMCs), taken at new diagnosis, from a patient treated with antithyroid drugs. The receptors come from a woman aged 18-29 years with Graves disease.

This clonotype was seen more than once but under ten times. Being one base from a much bigger clone, this may be a read error. V and J are TRBV7-9 and TRBJ2-1; D not certain. V was pared by 11 bases and J by 10 bases, with 12 bases between. Germline V lookup: CDR1 SEHNR, CDR2 FQNEAQ (reference sequence). CDR3 length: 10 residues. In DNA, the CDR3 is TGTGCCGCCGGTTGGGTGGAGCAGTTCTTC. Its protein is CAAGWVEQFF. The full variable domain, rest sourced from reference TRBV7-9 and TRBJ2-1, is DTGVSQNPRHKITKRGQNVTFRCDPISEHNRLYWYRQTLGQGPEFLTYFQNEAQLEKSRLLSDRFSAERPKGSFSTLEIQRTEQGDSAMYLCAAGWVEQFFGPGTRLTVL.

This clonotype has a count of ten or more. The V and J genes are TRBV5-5 and TRBJ1-1, with TRBD1 identical over 9 bases. The CDR3 consists of 12 residues. Germline V CDR1 and CDR2: SGHKS, YYEKEE (reference sequence). V was pared by 5 bases and J by 10 bases, with 6 bases of the junction left unmatched. CDR3 sequence: CASRSDRGRAFF. CDR3 in DNA: TGTGCCAGCAGGTCGGACAGGGGTAGAGCTTTCTTT.